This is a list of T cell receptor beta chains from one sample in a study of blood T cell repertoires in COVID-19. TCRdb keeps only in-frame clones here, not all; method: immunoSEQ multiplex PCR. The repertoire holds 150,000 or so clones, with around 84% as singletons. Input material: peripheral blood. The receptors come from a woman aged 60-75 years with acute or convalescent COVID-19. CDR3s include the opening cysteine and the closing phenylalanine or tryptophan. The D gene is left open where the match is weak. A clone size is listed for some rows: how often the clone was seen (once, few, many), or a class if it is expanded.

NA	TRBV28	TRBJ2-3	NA	CASSEPRGGTVRTDTQYF	TGTGCCAGCAGCGAACCGAGAGGAGGGACTGTGCGGACAGATACGCAGTATTTT
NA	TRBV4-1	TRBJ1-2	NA	CASSLDQGPFDGYTF	TGCGCCAGCAGCCTCGACCAGGGCCCCTTTGACGGCTACACCTTC
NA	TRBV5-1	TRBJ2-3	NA	CASSPVAARTDTQYF	TGCGCCAGCAGCCCGGTGGCGGCTCGCACAGATACGCAGTATTTT
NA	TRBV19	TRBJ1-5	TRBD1	CASTPGQDGQPQHF	TGTGCCAGTACCCCGGGACAGGATGGGCAGCCCCAGCATTTT
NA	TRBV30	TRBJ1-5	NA	CAWSDGRDQPQHF	TGTGCCTGGAGCGATGGCAGGGATCAGCCCCAGCATTTT
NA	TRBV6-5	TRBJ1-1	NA	CASTKVDSPNTEAFF	TGTGCCAGCACCAAGGTGGACAGTCCCAACACTGAAGCTTTCTTT
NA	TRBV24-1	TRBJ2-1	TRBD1	CATSRSGTGFYNEQFF	TGTGCCACCAGCAGGTCCGGGACAGGGTTTTACAATGAGCAGTTCTTC
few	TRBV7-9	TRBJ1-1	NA	CASLGGSFNTEAFF	TGTGCCAGCCTAGGAGGCAGCTTCAACACTGAAGCTTTCTTT
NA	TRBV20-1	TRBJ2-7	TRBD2	CSASREEWSYEQYF	TGCAGTGCTAGTCGGGAGGAGTGGTCCTACGAGCAGTACTTC
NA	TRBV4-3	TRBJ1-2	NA	CASSQALDSYGYTF	TGCGCCAGCAGCCAAGCCCTCGACAGCTATGGCTACACCTTC
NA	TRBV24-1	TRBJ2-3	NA	CATSDFRTDRSTDTQYF	TGTGCCACCAGTGATTTTAGGACAGACAGGAGCACAGATACGCAGTATTTT
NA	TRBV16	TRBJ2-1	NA	CASSPQGDEQFF	TGTGCCAGCAGCCCCCAGGGCGATGAGCAGTTCTTC